A selection of T cell receptor beta chains follows, all from one sample in a study of PD-1 blockade in classical Hodgkin lymphoma. The table came from immunoSEQ multiplex PCR; TCRdb's copy has only in-frame clones and leaves some out. The sample contains approximately 93,000 clones, around 78% of which appear only once. Sequencing used peripheral blood mononuclear cells (PBMCs), obtained before the fourth cycle of nivolumab. These receptors were obtained from a human donor with classical Hodgkin lymphoma. The CDR3 runs from the conserved cysteine through the conserved F or W. The D gene is left open where the match is weak. Expanded clones are given a class, and other clones once, few, many or no size at all.

d_call clone_size j_call v_call cdr3_nt cdr3_aa
TRBD1 once TRBJ1-1 TRBV5-6 TGTGCCAGCAGCTTCCCGGGACAGGGGTACACTGAAGCTTTCTTT CASSFPGQGYTEAFF
TRBD2 once TRBJ2-3 TRBV19 TGTGCCAGTAGTCCGGCTAGCGGGATGAGCACAGATACGCAGTATTTT CASSPASGMSTDTQYF
TRBD1 . TRBJ2-7 TRBV10-3 TGTGCCATCAGGTCTGGACAGGCGACCTACGAGCAGTACTTC CAIRSGQATYEQYF
. . TRBJ2-5 TRBV2 TGTGCCAGCGGAGGGGGACTGGGAGAGACCCAGTACTTC CASGGGLGETQYF
. . TRBJ2-1 TRBV10-3 TGTGCCATCAGTGATTTCAGGGACCTAGGGGATAATGAGCAGTTCTTC CAISDFRDLGDNEQFF
. . TRBJ1-1 TRBV7-9 TGTGCCAGCAGCTTAGGGTGGGAAACTGAAGCTTTCTTT CASSLGWETEAFF
TRBD1 . TRBJ1-2 TRBV19 TGTGCCAGTAGACGACAGGGGGCGGACTATGGCTACACCTTC CASRRQGADYGYTF
. . TRBJ1-2 TRBV6-6 TGTGCCAGCAGTTACACTCTCGACAGGATCTATGGCTACACCTTC CASSYTLDRIYGYTF
. . TRBJ1-5 TRBV9 TGTGCCAGCAGCGCCGGTGGGGGGCCTAATCAGCCCCAGCATTTT CASSAGGGPNQPQHF
. . TRBJ2-7 TRBV7-6 TGTGCCAGCAGCTTAGGTACAGGTATCACCTACGAGCAGTACTTC CASSLGTGITYEQYF
. . TRBJ2-5 TRBV27 TGTGCCAGCAGGAGAGCGCTGACCCAGTACTTC CASRRALTQYF
. . TRBJ1-5 TRBV27 TGTGCCAGCAGCCTAACATGGGACAATCAGCCCCAGCATTTT CASSLTWDNQPQHF
TRBD1 . TRBJ1-1 TRBV6-5 TGTGCCAGCAGGAGGGGGCTGGAGGCTTTCTTT CASRRGLEAFF
. . TRBJ2-2 TRBV4-1 TGCGCCAGCAGCGGTAGCCCCGGGGAGCTGTTTTTT CASSGSPGELFF
. . TRBJ1-1 TRBV6-5 TGTGCCAGCAGTTACGGGGTTACGAACACTGAAGCTTTCTTT CASSYGVTNTEAFF
. . TRBJ1-2 TRBV12-5 TGTGCTAGTGGTTCACCGGGAGGATATGGCTACACCTTC CASGSPGGYGYTF
. . TRBJ2-3 TRBV9 TGTGCCAGCAGCCCAGCCCCGACAAGCACAGATACGCAGTATTTT CASSPAPTSTDTQYF
TRBD2 . TRBJ2-3 TRBV25-1 TGTGCCAGTAAACCGACTAGCGGGGCGGATACGCAGTATTTT CASKPTSGADTQYF
. . TRBJ1-2 TRBV6-6 TGTGCCAGCAGTTACTCCAGGACGGGGGGATATGGCTACACCTTC CASSYSRTGGYGYTF
TRBD1 . TRBJ1-6 TRBV2 TGTGCCAGCAGCTTGGACAGGGGGAATTCACCCCTCCACTTT CASSLDRGNSPLHF
. . TRBJ1-2 TRBV25-1 TGTGCCAGCAGTTGGGAGCCTACTAACTATGGCTACACCTTC CASSWEPTNYGYTF
. . TRBJ2-3 TRBV7-2 TGTGCCAGCCGCCTCTCGGGCTTTTGGGCAGATACGCAGTATTTT CASRLSGFWADTQYF
. . TRBJ2-3 TRBV5-1 TGCGCCAGCAGCCCGGACCCCGTGGGAGATACGCAGTATTTT CASSPDPVGDTQYF
TRBD2 . TRBJ2-3 TRBV7-6 TGTGCCAGCAGCTTAGTACGGGGGACTAGCGCAGATACGCAGTATTTT CASSLVRGTSADTQYF
TRBD1 . TRBJ2-1 TRBV6-4 TGTGCCAGCAGCGAGGGACAGGGGGGCTACAATGAGCAGTTCTTC CASSEGQGGYNEQFF
. few TRBJ1-2 TRBV9 TGTGCCAGCAGCGTAGAAGATAACTATGGCTACACCTTC CASSVEDNYGYTF
. . TRBJ1-2 TRBV7-2 TGTGCCAGCAGCTTAGTAGGGAGCAACTATGGCTACACCTTC CASSLVGSNYGYTF
TRBD1 few TRBJ2-5 TRBV7-2 TGTGCCAGCAGCCTGGGACAGGCCCAAGAGACCCAGTACTTC CASSLGQAQETQYF
. . TRBJ2-7 TRBV7-2 TGTGCCAGCAGTTTTCAGACAGGTTACTACGAGCAGTACTTC CASSFQTGYYEQYF
. once TRBJ1-4 TRBV6-6 TGTGCCAGCAGCGACGTCGGCATGAATGAAAAACTGTTTTTT CASSDVGMNEKLFF
TRBD1 . TRBJ1-2 TRBV9 TGTGCCAGCAGCGAACAAGGGGGGACAGGGGGCCCACACTATGGCTACACCTTC CASSEQGGTGGPHYGYTF
TRBD1 . TRBJ2-7 TRBV10-3 TGTGCCATCGGCGACTCCGTGACAGGGACCTACGAGCAGTACTTC CAIGDSVTGTYEQYF
. few TRBJ2-1 TRBV19 TGTGCCAGTAGTATACCTTCCGTGAATGAGCAGTTCTTC CASSIPSVNEQFF
. . TRBJ2-1 TRBV19 TGTGCCAGTAGTGCAGGCCACCCCGGGACTCACTACAATGAGCAGTTCTTC CASSAGHPGTHYNEQFF
. . TRBJ2-7 TRBV6-5 TGTGCCAGCAGTTACACCGGGACCGTCTACGAGCAGTACTTC CASSYTGTVYEQYF
TRBD2 . TRBJ2-7 TRBV5-4 TGTGCCAGCAGCTTGGGGGGACTAGCGGGGTTCTACGAGCAGTACTTC CASSLGGLAGFYEQYF
TRBD1 . TRBJ1-2 TRBV10-3 TGTGCCATCAGTGCGTTGACAGGGCAATATGGCTACACCTTC CAISALTGQYGYTF
. . TRBJ1-2 TRBV6-5 TGTGCCAGCAGTTACTCGAGGCGGGAAATCTATGGCTACACCTTC CASSYSRREIYGYTF
TRBD1 . TRBJ1-3 TRBV19 TGTGCCAGTAGTAGGGGGACAGGATCCCTTGGCTGGCACTCTGGAAACACCATATATTTT CASSRGTGSLGWHSGNTIYF
. . TRBJ1-6 TRBV6-1 TGTGCCAGCAGTGATGGGGGGGACTCCTATAATTCACCCCTCCACTTT CASSDGGDSYNSPLHF
. few TRBJ2-7 TRBV6-5 TGTGCCAGCAGGCCAGGACCCCTTTCCGAGCAGTACTTC CASRPGPLSEQYF
TRBD1 . TRBJ2-3 TRBV9 TGTGCCAGCAGCGTAGGAGGGACAGGGGTACTCGATACGCAGTATTTT CASSVGGTGVLDTQYF
. few TRBJ1-2 TRBV28 TGTGCCAGCAGGACCATCCAGGGTCACTATGGCTACACCTTC CASRTIQGHYGYTF
. . TRBJ2-7 TRBV9 TGTGCCAGCAGCGTACGTCAGTCATCCTACGAGCAGTACTTC CASSVRQSSYEQYF
TRBD1 . TRBJ1-4 TRBV29-1 TGCAGCGTTGGGGGGACAGGGGCAACTAATGAAAAACTGTTTTTT CSVGGTGATNEKLFF
. . TRBJ1-4 TRBV4-2 TGTGCCAGCAGCCAAGACGGGGGGGAGCCAGCTAATGAAAAACTGTTTTTT CASSQDGGEPANEKLFF
TRBD1 . TRBJ1-6 TRBV7-2 TGTGCCAGCAGCTTAGGGACAGGGCTAAATAATAATAATTCACCCCTCCACTTT CASSLGTGLNNNNSPLHF
. once TRBJ2-7 TRBV28 TGTGCCAGCAGCCAGGGGGGAGAGACCTACGAGCAGTACTTC CASSQGGETYEQYF
TRBD2 . TRBJ2-1 TRBV28 TGTGCCAGCAGTTTAGATACGCCGGGACTAGCGGGAGGGCTCTACAATGAGCAGTTCTTC CASSLDTPGLAGGLYNEQFF
. . TRBJ2-5 TRBV25-1 TGTGCCAGTCGGCCCTCAGGGGGGGAGACCCAGTACTTC CASRPSGGETQYF
. . TRBJ1-2 TRBV5-6 TGTGCCAGCAGCTTGAGGCTCTTTGGCTACACCTTC CASSLRLFGYTF
TRBD1 . TRBJ1-1 TRBV6-5 TGTGCCAGCAGGCAACAGGGGCGCGGGGTTGTTGAAGCTTTCTTT CASRQQGRGVVEAFF
. . TRBJ1-6 TRBV12-1 TGTGCCAGCAGCTCACCGGGACAGGGGTGGGTTAGGTCACCCCTCCACTTT CASSSPGQGWVRSPLHF
TRBD1 once TRBJ2-6 TRBV9 TGTGCCAGCAGTAGGAGGGGACAGGTCAGCTCTGGGGCCAACGTCCTGACTTTC CASSRRGQVSSGANVLTF
TRBD1 . TRBJ1-1 TRBV18 TGTGCCAGCTCACTTCTGGACAGGGGAGAACTCACTGAAGCTTTCTTT CASSLLDRGELTEAFF
TRBD1 few TRBJ1-2 TRBV28 TGTGCCAGCACCCAAAGGACAGGGTTCTATGGCTACACCTTC CASTQRTGFYGYTF
TRBD1 . TRBJ1-6 TRBV5-5 TGTGCCAGCAGCGCCGATGACAGGGGTTATTCACCCCTCCACTTT CASSADDRGYSPLHF
TRBD2 few TRBJ2-5 TRBV4-1 TGCGCCAGCAGCCGCGTGGCGGGAGCTCCAGAGACCCAGTACTTC CASSRVAGAPETQYF